This TCR beta chain originates from a study of cytomegalovirus exposure and HLA in healthy donors. General study findings and limits: In vitro assays verified that three CMV-associated chains recognized CMV antigens specifically. The study found most TCR sequences rare, yet found some public TCRs in many donors. Reported results showed that the classifier diagnosed cytomegalovirus status with high specificity and sensitivity.

It was the approximately 110-subject validation cohort, separate from the approximately 620-subject first cohort, to which the donors belonged. In regard to this clone: Its antigen is still unknown.

Germline values: CDR1 MNHEY, CDR2 SMNVEV (reference sequence). The CDR3 totals 17 residues. V lost 6 bases and J 2 bases, leaving 22 bases between the germline ends. Only in-frame clones appear in the TCRdb table, and some are missing; sequencing was by immunoSEQ multiplex PCR. Of about 270,000 clones in the sample, 86% are singletons; the top ten hold approximately 1%. The specimen was PBMCs. The clonotype was recovered from a woman aged 18-29 years in good health and CMV-seronegative. The chain combines TRBV27 with TRBJ1-2; D uncertain. DNA of the CDR3: TGTGCCAGCAGCGCTTTCGGGCCGGGAACAGCGAACTATGGCTACACCTTC. Translated: CASSAFGPGTANYGYTF.